These 22 T cell receptor beta chains originate from one sample sequenced in a study of blood T cells in healthy people across ages. Sample-barcoded 5' priming and a J-beta primer mix drove a second PCR of about 6 to 12 cycles. TCRdb itself ran the 5' RACE reads through MiXCR, one entry per CDR3 protein. The sample holds about 800,000 distinct CDR3 sequences, roughly 25% seen once. These data were likewise used in another study, on T cells of mothers and their children.

The sequenced material came from blood. The source is a boy aged 10-17 years in good health.

J is TRBJ2-1 and V is TRBV20-1; 7 bases are shared with TRBD2. The CDR3 spans 16 residues. V shed 5 bases, J shed 0 bases, and the junction held 10 bases outside the gene matches. Germline V gene lookup returns CDR1 DFQATT and CDR2 SNEGSKA (reference sequence). CDR3 in amino acids: CSAPGGSLNSYNEQFF. The CDR3 DNA reads TGCAGTGCTCCCGGGGGGAGTCTGAACTCCTACAATGAGCAGTTCTTC.

The chain links TRBV6-5 to TRBJ1-1; D unclear. Trimming took off 4 bases at V and 6 bases at J, with 12 bases between the two ends. The CDR3 is made up of 13 amino acids. The V gene's germline CDR1 is MNHEY and CDR2 SVGAGI. CDR3 residues: CASSSRAFSEAFF. The CDR3 DNA sequence: TGTGCCAGCAGTTCCCGGGCCTTCTCTGAAGCTTTCTTT.

This clonotype appeared a few times. Germline and junction disagree at one end, which may indicate a read error. The genes are TRBV5-5 and TRBJ1-6; D remains ambiguous. The germline gives CDR1 SGHKS, CDR2 YYEKEE (reference sequence). This CDR3 comprises 15 residues. The CDR3 reads CAGSNRGQPNSPLHF. The DNA of the CDR3 is TGTGCCGGCAGCAATCGGGGTCAGCCCAATTCACCCCTCCACTTT.

V gene TRBV7-9 combines with J gene TRBJ2-7; 11 positions agree with TRBD2. This CDR3 is built from 15 residues. From germline, CDR1 is SEHNR and CDR2 FQNEAQ (reference sequence). V lost 4 bases, J lost 2 bases, and 4 bases stayed unmatched. The CDR3 sequence: CASSSLAGGAYEQYF. For the CDR3, the DNA is TGTGCCAGCAGCTCGCTAGCGGGGGGAGCCTACGAGCAGTACTTC.

The rearrangement uses TRBV20-1 and TRBJ2-5, with D possibly TRBD1 on 6 matching bases. Trimming removed 2 bases at V and 2 bases at J, with 12 bases between. Per germline, CDR1 DFQATT and CDR2 SNEGSKA (reference sequence). The CDR3 covers 14 residues. The CDR3 nucleotides read TGCAGTGCTAGACGCAGGGGCCGGCAAGAGACCCAGTACTTC. Protein product: CSARRRGRQETQYF.

This clonotype was seen only a few times. J is TRBJ1-1 and V is TRBV6-1; D gene unclear. Germline CDR1 reads MNHNS; CDR2 reads SASEGT. V lost 3 bases to trimming and J lost 10 bases, with 6 bases between them. The CDR3 runs to 10 residues. The CDR3 DNA reads as TGTGCCAGCAGTGACATCTCAGCTTTCTTT. This encodes CASSDISAFF.

The CDR3 sequence is CASSRGQENTEAFF. The CDR3 nucleotides read TGTGCCAGCAGCCGGGGACAGGAGAACACTGAAGCTTTCTTT. This chain connects TRBV4-2 to TRBJ1-1; 8 nucleotides line up with TRBD1. In germline, CDR1 is LGHNA, CDR2 YNFKEQ. The trim removed 4 bases at V and 1 base at J, leaving 2 bases unmatched. This CDR3 has 14 residues.

CDR3 nucleotide sequence: TGTGCCAGCAGGCGCTCCGGGACAGGGGGCTCGACCCTCCACTTT. It yields the protein CASRRSGTGGSTLHF. The chain recombines TRBV12-3 or TRBV12-4 with TRBJ1-6; 12 bases match TRBD1. V was clipped by 6 bases and J by 14 bases; unmatched bases: 11. The CDR3 is made up of 15 amino acids.

The V gene is TRBV10-3, the J gene TRBJ2-5, with D possibly being TRBD1 (6 bases). The CDR3 is made up of 15 amino acids. With 6 bases removed from V and 2 bases from J, the gap between germline ends came to 16 bases. Germline CDR1 and CDR2: ENHRY and SYGVKD. CDR3 DNA sequence: TGTGCCATCAGCGATTTCGGACAGAAGCAAGAGACCCAGTACTTC. Its protein product is CAISDFGQKQETQYF.

This clonotype was seen more than once but under ten times. This chain connects TRBV4-3 to TRBJ1-3; D ambiguous. The CDR3 runs to 13 residues. Trimming cost V 0 bases and J 0 bases, with 0 bases left between them. Germline CDR1 reads LGHNA; CDR2 reads YSLEER. The CDR3 reads CASSQDSGNTIYF. The CDR3 DNA reads TGCGCCAGCAGCCAAGACTCTGGAAACACCATATATTTT.

This clonotype was detected a few times. The chain carries TRBV28 and TRBJ2-7; D is tentatively TRBD1 or TRBD2 (5 bases each). This CDR3 is built from 12 residues. The V and J ends lost 10 bases and 8 bases respectively, with 18 bases between them. Per germline, CDR1 MDHEN and CDR2 SYDVKM. CDR3 nucleotides: TGTGCCACCCTCCCCAGGGACGACAAGCAGTACTTC. Translated: CATLPRDDKQYF.

The rearrangement joins TRBV4-1 to TRBJ1-2, with 7 positions matching TRBD1. Germline trimming cut 1 base from V and 3 bases from J; bases unmatched to any gene: 8. CDR3 length equals 16 residues. Germline CDR1 reads MGHRA; CDR2 reads YSYEKL. CDR3 sequence: CASSQVGRGRDYGYTF. The CDR3 nucleotides are TGCGCCAGCAGCCAAGTCGGTAGGGGGCGCGACTATGGCTACACCTTC.

The chain carries TRBV20-1 and TRBJ2-5; the match to TRBD2 covers 7 bases. The CDR3 has 14 residues. The germline gives CDR1 DFQATT, CDR2 SNEGSKA (reference sequence). J was trimmed by 2 bases and V by 4 bases; bases with no gene match: 7. The CDR3 DNA reads as TGCAGTGCTACGGGGGGATTAATGCAAGAGACCCAGTACTTC. This translates into CSATGGLMQETQYF.

Note on this clonotype: At one end, the junction sequence differs from germline, possibly due to a read error. The rearrangement uses TRBV6-1 and TRBJ2-5; tentative D call: TRBD2 (6 bases). The CDR3 sequence is 12 residues long. In germline, CDR1 is MNHNS, CDR2 SASEGT. CDR3 DNA: TGTGCCAGCAGTGAATTGGGGGTCGGGGAGGACTTC. It is translated as CASSELGVGEDF.

This clonotype turned up a few times. This chain joins TRBV7-2 and TRBJ1-1, with 7 bases identical to TRBD1. Germline CDR1 SGHTA, CDR2 FQGNSA. The CDR3 loop spans 15 amino acids. Trimming cost V 5 bases and J 2 bases; bases outside gene matches: 8. Here the CDR3 reads CASSTRTGLNTEAFF. Here the CDR3 DNA reads TGTGCCAGCAGCACCCGGACAGGTCTAAACACTGAAGCTTTCTTT.

For the CDR3, the DNA is TGCAGTGCTAGAAGGAGGGGGACAGAGATCCTCGGGGAGACCCAGTACTTC. Its translation is CSARRRGTEILGETQYF. The V gene is TRBV20-1, the J gene TRBJ2-1; D is possibly TRBD1 (7 bases). The J call may be incorrect, as the DNA end agrees better with TRBJ2-5. Germline CDR1 reads DFQATT; CDR2 reads SNEGSKA (reference sequence). The CDR3 sequence is 17 residues long.

This clonotype has only a few counts. Written as DNA, the CDR3 is TGTGCCAGCAGCCTACAGGGAATGGGGGAGCAGTACTTC. Translated: CASSLQGMGEQYF. The rearrangement links TRBV11-3 to TRBJ2-7; a weak D match, TRBD1 (6 bases). Germline loops: CDR1 SGHNT, CDR2 YENEEA. CDR3 length equals 13 residues. The germline V and J ends were trimmed by 5 bases and 7 bases, with 15 bases remaining between them.

The V gene is TRBV4-1, the J gene TRBJ1-2, with D uncertain. The V and J ends lost 0 bases and 8 bases respectively, with 7 bases between them. CDR3 length: 12 residues. Germline CDR1 and CDR2: MGHRA and YSYEKL. CDR3 residues: CASSQDRSGYTF. The CDR3 nucleotides read TGCGCCAGCAGCCAAGATCGGAGCGGCTACACCTTC.

This clonotype came up a few times. As the CDR3 is not closed by the conserved phenylalanine or tryptophan, this likely results from a read error. The genes are TRBV12-3 or TRBV12-4 and TRBJ2-1, with 7 bases identical to TRBD1. The CDR3 runs to 14 residues. Trimming took 3 bases from V and 10 from J; bases not matched to a gene: 9. The CDR3 DNA reads TGTGCCAGCAGTTTGGAGACAGGGATCATCGAGCAGTTCTTA. The encoded protein is CASSLETGIIEQFL.

In this sample, this clonotype turned up a few times. The chain carries TRBV4-3 and TRBJ2-5; TRBD1 might be the D (6 bases). The J call is uncertain, as TRBJ2-7 better fits the DNA end. The CDR3 is 17 amino acids. Looked up from germline, CDR1 is LGHNA and CDR2 is YSLEER. The CDR3 protein is CASSQDLYTQGTYEQYF. Here the CDR3 DNA reads TGCGCCAGCAGCCAAGATCTGTATACGCAGGGGACCTACGAGCAGTACTTC.

This clonotype showed up just once. This sequence joins TRBV6-6 and TRBJ1-3; D is possibly TRBD1 (6 bases). V lost 0 bases and J 0 bases, leaving 9 bases between the germline ends. CDR3 size: 16 residues. The germline gives CDR1 MNHNY, CDR2 SVGAGI (reference sequence). CDR3 bases: TGTGCCAGCAGTTACTCGCCAGGGGACTCTGGAAACACCATATATTTT. This sequence encodes CASSYSPGDSGNTIYF.

The chain couples TRBV7-9 to TRBJ1-4, with D unclear. Germline assignment: CDR1 SEHNR and CDR2 FQNEAQ (reference sequence). The length of the CDR3 is 15 residues. Trimming shortened V by 6 bases and J by 1 base, and 12 bases separated the two germline ends. In DNA form, the CDR3 reads TGTGCCAGCAGTTCGGACGGAATAACTAATGAAAAACTGTTTTTT. Protein sequence: CASSSDGITNEKLFF. Combining the CDR3 with reference TRBV7-9 and TRBJ1-4 gives the whole variable domain DTGVSQNPRHKITKRGQNVTFRCDPISEHNRLYWYRQTLGQGPEFLTYFQNEAQLEKSRLLSDRFSAERPKGSFSTLEIQRTEQGDSAMYLCASSSDGITNEKLFFGSGTQLSVL.